This T cell receptor (beta chain) was retrieved from a study of T cell responses to AZD1222 COVID-19 vaccine. The V gene's germline CDR1 is SGHTA and CDR2 FQGNSA. V was shortened by 5 bases and J by 5 bases, with 5 bases between the two germline ends. The CDR3 is 11 amino acids. Clones were sequenced by immunoSEQ multiplex PCR, and TCRdb holds only the in-frame ones, with some missing. Of 150,000 or so clones listed, roughly 92% are singletons. This specimen consisted of peripheral blood, obtained on day 0 of AZD1222 vaccination. The receptor was isolated from an adult in good health. The chain links TRBV7-2 to TRBJ2-3; no clear D gene. The CDR3 region has the DNA TGTGCCAGCAGCCCCAAAGATACGCAGTATTTT. This gives the protein CASSPKDTQYF.